This T cell receptor beta chain was found in a study of shared clonotypes between healthy human individuals (dated by TCRdb to the early 2020s). Describing the broader study: A couple of women and a few men aged 18 to 49 years were included in the cohort. Each donor's leukapheresis produced roughly between roughly 0.85 and 9.5 billion PBMCs. Per donor, three plates each were used for CD4 naive and CD4 memory, two for CD8 naive, and one for CD8 memory. Libraries were prepared and TCR repertoires were sequenced by different laboratories using diverse techniques, in order to increase sequencing depth and limit assay-specific biases. The study deeply sequenced blood TCR repertoires of about 5 healthy adults to estimate repertoire size and the extent of clonotype sharing between individuals.

TCR CDR3 regions were amplified from genomic DNA by multiplex PCR using the deep immunoSEQ assay. For each cell subset, the extracted genomic DNA was distributed evenly across all wells of several immunoSEQ 96-well plates, and each plate served as one replicate. For sorted subsets, each replicate PCR was loaded with around 220 ng genomic DNA, equivalent to 25,000 to 35,000 T cell genomes. The purified libraries were quantified using a Qubit 3.0 fluorometer, sized with a Bioanalyzer 2100, and then quantified again using the KAPA Library Quantification kit. Every immunoSEQ 96-well plate was sequenced on a dedicated single-read 150-cycle Illumina NextSeq 550 flow cell. In the authors' own workflow: Because only junctional sequences without quality scores were contained in the immunoSEQ output, filtering matching that applied to full-length reads could not be performed. To assign V/J genes and CDR3, sequences were annotated against IMGT germline references using PyIR, a Python wrapper for IgBLAST v1.9. Any read was removed if the V/J assignment was weak (E-value above 1e-6), the CDR3 was missing, or the read contained stop codons, out-of-frame junctions, or ambiguous translated residues. V3J clonotypes were defined as sequences sharing an identical inferred V gene, J gene, and CDR3 amino acid sequence. The percentage overlap between two repertoires was calculated by dividing the number of shared unique clonotypes by the size of the smaller repertoire. Repertoire richness was assessed with RTK rarefaction, the Chao1 estimator, and Recon v2.1 estimates of unobserved clonotypes. For all TCRbeta clonotypes obtained by the gDNA method from several donors, generation probabilities were computed with OLGA. Drawn from immuneACCESS, this table holds only the in-frame rearrangements with V and J called that TCRdb kept. Clones are partly lost; checked studies trace under half to an unresolved V gene and leave the rest unexplained. Clonal size and the V and J genes are those of that table, whereas D and trimming came from the DNA. The table for this sample lists more than 2,000,000 clones; 85% to 95% of them were counted only once. The ten largest clones take up about 0.13% of the sample.

Healthy HIV-negative adults with no recently reported acute infections or vaccinations were included as donors. Only Caucasian adults living in Nashville, Tennessee, USA were represented among the donors. CD4+ T cells were enriched by magnetic negative selection, after which naive cells were positively selected on CD45RA and the negative fraction was taken as the memory subset. After blood collection by leukapheresis, PBMCs were isolated using Ficoll-Histopaque density gradient centrifugation and then cryopreserved in the vapor phase of liquid nitrogen. Purity and quantity of every magnetically sorted T cell population were checked by analytical flow cytometry. Genomic DNA was isolated from each sorted fraction and quantified by UV absorbance on a Nanodrop 2000c. A word on this clone: Its antigen remains undetermined. No qualities accompany the bases; no much larger clone lies one base away.

Points the paper makes about the study in general: Around 5.4% of naive CD4, 3.5% of naive CD8, about 2.4% of memory CD4, and 0.35% to 0.4% of memory CD8 clonotypes were shared across several donors. Because the study included a small number of donors, the genetic and exposure-history diversity represented was limited. Higher generation probabilities were observed for clonotypes shared by all four sorted-subset donors than for non-shared clonotypes. Sampling was restricted to blood, and TCR repertoires in tissues likely differ from the TCR repertoires found in blood. Naive subsets generally had larger estimated clonotype richness than memory subsets did. Even with the large sequencing depth, rarefaction of the sorted-subset datasets indicated that sequencing was incomplete. Pairwise subsampling indicated that sequencing depth was expected to affect the degree of clonotype sharing among donors.

V loses 0 bases of germline sequence and J loses 2 bases, and the interval between the two ends is 11 bases. Spanning cysteine to phenylalanine, the CDR3 consists of 16 amino acids. Kept here is only the CDR3 DNA, which spans 48 bases and is read in frame from base 1. Via the germline V gene, CDR1 is LGHNA and CDR2 YSLEER. The sample was naive CD4+ T cells sorted from blood. What this sample's cell subset or site label stands for: CD45RA+ positively selected. This chain joins TRBV4-3 to TRBJ1-3; there is no confident call for the D gene. This TCR was recovered from a man younger than 35 in good health. The CDR3 region reads CASSQESTYPGNTIYF. The bases are TGCGCCAGCAGCCAAGAAAGCACCTATCCTGGAAACACCATATATTTT.